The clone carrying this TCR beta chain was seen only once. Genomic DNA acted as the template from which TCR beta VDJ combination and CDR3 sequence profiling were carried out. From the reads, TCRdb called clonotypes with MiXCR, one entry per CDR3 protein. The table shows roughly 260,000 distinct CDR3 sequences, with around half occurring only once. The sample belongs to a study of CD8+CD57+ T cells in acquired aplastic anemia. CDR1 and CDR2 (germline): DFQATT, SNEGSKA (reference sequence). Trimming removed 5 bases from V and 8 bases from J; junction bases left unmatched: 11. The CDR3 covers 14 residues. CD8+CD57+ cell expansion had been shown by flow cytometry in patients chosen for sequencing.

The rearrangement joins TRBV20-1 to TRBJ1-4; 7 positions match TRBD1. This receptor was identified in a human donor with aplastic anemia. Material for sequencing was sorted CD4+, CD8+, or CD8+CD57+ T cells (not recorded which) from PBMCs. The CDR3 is CSAGQDHREEKLFF. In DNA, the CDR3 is TGCAGTGCTGGACAGGACCACCGGGAAGAAAAACTGTTTTTT.